The 12 T cell receptor beta chains below were found in one sample sequenced in a study of T-cell reconstitution after alpha-beta-depleted transplantation in children. This sample's TCRbeta library carried unique molecular identifier barcodes. TCRdb recomputed calls from the PCR reads with MiXCR, one row per CDR3 protein. The sample has 300,000 to 400,000 distinct CDR3 sequences, roughly 16% seen once; the top ten hold approximately 38%. This sample comprised PBMCs, mostly from graft donor cells, obtained 360 days after TCRalphabeta/CD19-depleted stem cell transplant. Receptors were obtained from a male patient between 2 and 10 years old who had a stem cell transplant for acute lymphoblastic leukemia, so the T cells may come from the graft donor.

This clonotype showed up just a few times. V gene TRBV29-1 combines with J gene TRBJ1-3; 8 nucleotides line up with TRBD1. Germline V gene lookup returns CDR1 SQVTM and CDR2 ANQGSEA. Trimming at V came to 7 bases and at J to 4 bases, leaving 6 bases not matched to a gene. The CDR3 sequence is 13 residues long. CDR3 coding DNA: TGCAGCGCGAGACAGGGGCCGGGAAACACCATATATTTT. This gives the protein CSARQGPGNTIYF.

This clonotype was counted at least ten times. The CDR3 DNA reads as TGTGCCAGCACTGCCGGGAGGGGGCTAGCAGAAAACATTCAGTACTTC. Translated, it gives CASTAGRGLAENIQYF. The chain links TRBV7-8 to TRBJ2-4; possible D gene TRBD2, 8 bases. Germline CDR1 reads SGHVS; CDR2 reads FQNEAQ. V lost 7 bases and J lost 5, with 21 bases in between. The CDR3 contains 16 residues.

The sample holds a few counts of this clonotype. The chain recombines TRBV4-1 with TRBJ1-5; D uncertain. This CDR3 comprises 14 residues. V was cut by 5 bases and J by 0 bases, with 8 bases left in between. The germline V gene has CDR1 MGHRA and CDR2 YSYEKL. The CDR3 DNA is TGCGCCAGCAGCTACCACGGTAGCAATCAGCCCCAGCATTTT. Protein product: CASSYHGSNQPQHF.

This clonotype was seen repeatedly, ten times or more. V and J are TRBV18 and TRBJ2-4; maybe TRBD1 (5 bases). Germline V gene sequence: CDR1 KGHSH, CDR2 LQKENI. Deletions cut 1 base from V and 5 bases from J, with 9 bases between. CDR3 size: 14 residues. CDR3: CASSPRAGQNIQYF. For the CDR3, the DNA is TGTGCCAGCTCACCACGAGCAGGGCAAAACATTCAGTACTTC.

This clonotype has more than one count but fewer than ten. The genes are TRBV7-9 and TRBJ2-5; 8 bases line up with TRBD1. There are 17 residues in the CDR3. V shed 0 bases and J 4 bases; nucleotides not matched to a gene: 10. Germline V lookup: CDR1 SEHNR, CDR2 FQNEAQ (reference sequence). CDR3 DNA: TGTGCCAGCAGCTTAGCGTGGGCAGGGGGCCCCGGAGAGACCCAGTACTTC. Translation gives CASSLAWAGGPGETQYF.

V and J are TRBV27 and TRBJ1-2, with TRBD1 identical over 10 bases. Germline V CDR1 and CDR2: MNHEY, SMNVEV (reference sequence). The ends lost 3 bases at V and 4 bases at J; junction bases unmatched: 5. This CDR3 is built from 15 residues. The CDR3 protein is CASSFFGQGVYGYTF. The DNA for the CDR3 is TGTGCCAGCAGTTTTTTCGGACAGGGGGTCTATGGCTACACCTTC.

There are many counts of this clonotype. The V and J genes are TRBV6-5 and TRBJ2-1; no definite D call. Trimming removed 7 bases at V and 5 bases at J, with 6 bases between. Germline CDR1 reads MNHEY; CDR2 reads SVGAGI. CDR3 length: 11 amino acids. The CDR3 loop is CASTRNNEQFF. Here the CDR3 DNA reads TGTGCCAGCACCCGAAACAATGAGCAGTTCTTC.

This clonotype was recorded a few times. V and J are TRBV12-3 or TRBV12-4 and TRBJ2-4; 7 bases are a match to TRBD1. V dropped 7 bases and J dropped 4; count of bases not matched to a gene: 7. CDR3 length equals 14 residues. The CDR3 region is CASTQGVGKNIQYF. CDR3 in DNA: TGTGCCAGCACTCAGGGGGTGGGTAAAAACATTCAGTACTTC.

The rearrangement links TRBV7-9 to TRBJ2-7, with 8 bases aligning to TRBD1. Per the germline V gene, CDR1 is SEHNR and CDR2 is FQNEAQ (reference sequence). This CDR3 has 15 residues. J lost 5 bases, V lost 1 base, and 7 bases had no gene match. The CDR3 reads CASSLVGQGADEQYF. The CDR3 DNA is TGTGCCAGCAGCTTAGTGGGGCAGGGGGCAGACGAGCAGTACTTC.

This clonotype was observed at least ten times. The V call is TRBV18, the J call TRBJ1-6; D unresolved. V gave up 3 bases and J gave up 8 bases, with 14 bases separating them. Germline assignment: CDR1 KGHSH and CDR2 LQKENI. The CDR3 has 15 residues. The CDR3 reads CASSPLAAFDSPLHF. The DNA of the CDR3 is TGTGCCAGCTCACCCCTGGCAGCTTTCGATTCACCCCTCCACTTT. Together with reference TRBV18 and TRBJ1-6, the CDR3 gives the full variable domain: NAGVMQNPRHLVRRRGQEARLRCSPMKGHSHVYWYRQLPEEGLKFMVYLQKENIIDESGMPKERFSAEFPKEGPSILRIQQVVRGDSAAYFCASSPLAAFDSPLHFGNGTRLTVT.

This clonotype was observed a handful of times. The gene calls are TRBV4-2 and TRBJ2-3, with D unclear. The length of the CDR3 is 14 residues. Germline assignment: CDR1 LGHNA and CDR2 YNFKEQ. Between the trimmed V and J ends, which lost 6 bases and 6 bases, there was a span of 16 bases. The CDR3 DNA sequence: TGTGCCAGCAGTCCATCCCCAGACGCGGATACGCAGTATTTT. Encoded protein: CASSPSPDADTQYF.

This chain joins TRBV5-1 and TRBJ2-5; 7 nucleotides line up with TRBD1. From germline, CDR1 is SGHRS and CDR2 YFSETQ. This CDR3 is built from 14 residues. V trimming: 2 bases; J trimming: 6 bases; junction bases outside the gene matches: 7. Written as DNA, the CDR3 is TGCGCCAGCAGCTTTGGGGACAGCTATCAGACCCAGTACTTC. Translation: CASSFGDSYQTQYF.